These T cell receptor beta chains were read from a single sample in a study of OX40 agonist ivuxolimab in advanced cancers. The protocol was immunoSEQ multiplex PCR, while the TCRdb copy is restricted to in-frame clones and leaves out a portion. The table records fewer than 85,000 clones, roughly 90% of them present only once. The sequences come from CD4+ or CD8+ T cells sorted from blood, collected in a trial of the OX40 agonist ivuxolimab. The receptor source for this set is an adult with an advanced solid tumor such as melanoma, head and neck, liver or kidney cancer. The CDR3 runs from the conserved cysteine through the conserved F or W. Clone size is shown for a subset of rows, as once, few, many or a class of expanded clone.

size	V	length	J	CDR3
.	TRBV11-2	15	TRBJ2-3	CASSFWTGNRDTQYF
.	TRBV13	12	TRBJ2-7	CASSDRGHEQYF
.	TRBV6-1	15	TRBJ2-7	CASSEGWQNSYEQYF
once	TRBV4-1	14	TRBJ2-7	CASSQEGHDEEQYF
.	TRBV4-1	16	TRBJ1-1	CASSRTGQVINTEAFF
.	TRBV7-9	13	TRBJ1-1	CASSLNPGWEAFF
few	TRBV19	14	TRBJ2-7	CASSITNGFYEQYF
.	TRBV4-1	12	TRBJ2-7	CASSQQGYEQYF
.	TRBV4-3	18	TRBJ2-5	CASSQSGLAGGEGETQYF
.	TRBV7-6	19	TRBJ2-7	CASSLARVQLGGLGYEQYF
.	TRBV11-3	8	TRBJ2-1	CASSFIFF
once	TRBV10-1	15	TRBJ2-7	CASSESLGSSHEQYF
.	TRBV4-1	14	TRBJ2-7	CASSQGSLSYEQYF
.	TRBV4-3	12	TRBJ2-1	CASSTTYNEQFF
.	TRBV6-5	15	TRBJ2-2	CASSYSSGSAGELFF
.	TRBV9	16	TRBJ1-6	CASSVGGQPNNSPLHF
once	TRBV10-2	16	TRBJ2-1	CASHTLGASSYNEQFF
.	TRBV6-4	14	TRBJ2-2	CASAVGPNTGELFF
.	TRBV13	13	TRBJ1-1	CASSFTGNTEAFF
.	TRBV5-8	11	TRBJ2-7	CASIFPYEQYF
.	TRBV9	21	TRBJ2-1	CASSVDLGQTLGRGPNNEQFF
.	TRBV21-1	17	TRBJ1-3	CASTPGQGPRIGNTIYF
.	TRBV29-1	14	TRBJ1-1	CSVASGQGHTEAFF
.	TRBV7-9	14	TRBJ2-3	CASSGGQLGDTQYF
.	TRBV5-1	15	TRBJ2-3	CASSLSSGGTDTQYF
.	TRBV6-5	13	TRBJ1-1	CASSPGLNTEAFF
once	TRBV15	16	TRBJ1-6	CATSSSRRQNNSPLHF
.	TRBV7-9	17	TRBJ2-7	CASTINPTGGESYEQYF
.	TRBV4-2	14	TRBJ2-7	CASSLGVGAGEQYF
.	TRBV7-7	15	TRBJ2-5	CASSLSPDLQETQYF
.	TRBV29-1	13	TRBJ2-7	CSVDDRALGEQYF
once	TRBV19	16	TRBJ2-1	CASSTHPRDSYNEQFF
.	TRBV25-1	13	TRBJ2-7	CASYRDLLGEQYF
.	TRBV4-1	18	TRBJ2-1	CASSQLLAGAPTYNEQFF
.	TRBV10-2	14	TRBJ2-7	CASSGTGSSYEQYF
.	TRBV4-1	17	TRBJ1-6	CASSQESATPSNSPLHF
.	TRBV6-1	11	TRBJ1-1	CASSEGPEAFF
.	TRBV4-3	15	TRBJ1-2	CASSQFSGANYGYTF
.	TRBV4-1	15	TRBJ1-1	CASSSRDSMNTEAFF
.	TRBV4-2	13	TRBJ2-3	CASASHGGDTQYF
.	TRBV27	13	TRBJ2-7	CASSGDNPYEQYF
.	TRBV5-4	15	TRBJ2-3	CASGKRGEVTDTQYF
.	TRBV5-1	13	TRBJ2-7	CASSSGTAYEQYF